The present TCR beta chain was sequenced within a study of blood T cells in healthy people across ages (dated by TCRdb to the mid-2010s). Context from the whole study: Template switching captured roughly one uniquely barcoded TCR beta cDNA molecule per two T cells in model experiments. Age-related changes in TCR beta repertoire diversity were measured in the study by deep sequencing normalized with unique cDNA molecular identifiers. Donors were grouped into four age groups: young (average about 15 years), middle-aged (over 35), aged (62) and long-lived (approximately 78). To avoid experimental bias, donors of different ages were distributed randomly across sequencing lanes. Using the same blood draw, the study looked at two additional independent replicas of 1 million unique cDNA reads for two donors, one aged 18 to 30 and the other aged 80 or older. What the research found in general, with its limitations: Estimates of total diversity from one million sequenced T cells were regarded as lower bounds and underestimates. The CMV infection status of donors was not known, potentially confounding age-related changes in expanded clonotypes. Compared with the aged group, more naive CD4+ T cells, fewer expanded clones and increased TCR diversity were shown by the long-lived group, suggesting age selection. Conclusive comparison of naive and antigen-experienced compartments was prevented by the profiling of bulk unsorted PBMCs. As age increased, observed TCR beta diversity per million T cells dropped in a roughly linear way, and a significant reduction was already evident by age around 41. The percentage of naive T cells measured by flow cytometry correlated strongly with observed TCR beta diversity.

For this chain, trimming is 2 bases at the V end and 7 bases at the J end, and the number of junction bases without a gene match is 9. For CDR1 and CDR2, the germline V gene lists MDHEN and SYDVKM. The CDR3 holds 16 amino acids from the cysteine to the phenylalanine. Just the 48-base CDR3 DNA is kept, in frame starting at base 1. Library generation was performed with 5' RACE. The listed sequencing device is Illumina HiSeq 2500. A second PCR of about 7 to 12 cycles was run with a J-beta primer mix and a sample-barcoded 5' primer. A unique molecular identifier was introduced onto each TCR beta cDNA molecule by a template-switch 5' adaptor carrying 12 random nucleotides. At least 2.5 million CDR3-containing paired-end reads were obtained from each sample. All of the RNA was converted into first-strand cDNA using the Mint cDNA synthesis kit, with a TRBC-specific oligonucleotide serving as the primer. After uracil-DNA glycosylase treatment, a first 18-cycle PCR used universal primers M1SS and BC2_uni_R on all cDNA. Under the source paper's analysis protocol: Each sample was normalized by randomly selecting 1 million high-quality reads, each carrying a distinct molecular identifier. Reads with shared molecular identifiers were discarded instead of being binned into consensus sequences. MiTCR, run with a Q25 quality threshold and the strictest error-elimination algorithm, handled CDR3 identification, clonotype clustering and error correction. A nonparametric unseen species model using Euler transformation provided a lower-bound estimate of total TCR beta diversity. In-frame beta chains were kept once TCRdb had trimmed the public reads at Q25 with fastp and called clones with MiXCR. CDR3 protein sequences are deduplicated, and each keeps its most common genes and DNA. The V and J calls were determined by TCRdb, not by the authors. This sample is represented by roughly 730,000 distinct CDR3 sequences; 45% to 70% of them were singletons. Roughly 26% of the sample goes to the ten largest clones.

This clonotype was seen a few times. Its antigen target is currently unknown. No base quality information exists; no much larger clone differs at one position. Systemically healthy Caucasian individuals from Russia, 39 in total and aged roughly 6 to 100 years, were included as donors. Around 9.7 milliliters of peripheral blood were collected from each donor into EDTA-treated Vacutainer tubes. PBMCs were isolated by Ficoll-Paque density-gradient centrifugation, with at least 7 million obtained per sample. Total RNA was extracted from PBMCs with Trizol reagent, with at least 5.5 micrograms obtained per sample. For every donor, flow cytometry on a PBMC aliquot measured the percentage of naive CD45RAhigh/CD27high T cells.

The sequence was obtained from a man aged 35-49 years in good health. Recombination connected TRBV28 to TRBJ2-4, and TRBD1 matches 9 of the central bases. The specimen was blood. The encoded CDR3 is CASSLLQGQGGNIQYF. At the DNA level, the sequence is TGTGCCAGCAGTTTACTACAGGGACAGGGAGGTAACATTCAGTACTTC.